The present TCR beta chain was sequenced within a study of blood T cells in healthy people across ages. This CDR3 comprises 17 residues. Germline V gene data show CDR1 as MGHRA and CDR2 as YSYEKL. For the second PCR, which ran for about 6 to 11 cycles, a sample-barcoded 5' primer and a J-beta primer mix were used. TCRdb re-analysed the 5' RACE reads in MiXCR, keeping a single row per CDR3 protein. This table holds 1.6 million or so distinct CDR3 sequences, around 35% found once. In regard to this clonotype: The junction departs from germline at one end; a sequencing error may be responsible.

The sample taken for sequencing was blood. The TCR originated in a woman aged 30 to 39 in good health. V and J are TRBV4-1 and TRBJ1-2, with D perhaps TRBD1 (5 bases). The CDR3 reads CASSQKKLQGPNCGYTF. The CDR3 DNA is TGCGCCAGCAGCCAAAAAAAACTCCAGGGTCCTAACTGTGGCTACACCTTC.